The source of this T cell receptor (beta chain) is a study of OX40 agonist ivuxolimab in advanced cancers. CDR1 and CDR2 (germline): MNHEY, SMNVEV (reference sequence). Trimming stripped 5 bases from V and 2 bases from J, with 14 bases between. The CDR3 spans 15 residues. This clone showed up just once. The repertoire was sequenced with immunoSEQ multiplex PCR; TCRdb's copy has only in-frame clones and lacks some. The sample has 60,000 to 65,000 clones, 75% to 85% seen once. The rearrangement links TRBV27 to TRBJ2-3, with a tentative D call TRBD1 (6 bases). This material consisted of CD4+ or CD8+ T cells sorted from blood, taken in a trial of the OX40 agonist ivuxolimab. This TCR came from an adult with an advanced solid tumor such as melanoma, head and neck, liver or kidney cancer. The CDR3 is CASSPRTAHTDTQYF. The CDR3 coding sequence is TGTGCCAGCAGTCCCAGGACAGCTCACACAGATACGCAGTATTTT.